This T cell receptor (beta chain) was recovered during a study of cytomegalovirus exposure and HLA in healthy donors (dated by TCRdb to 2015 to 2018). Describing the broader study: In an earlier analysis of approximately 640 of the donors, less than 350 Gb of sequence data and some 120 million unique TCR beta sequences from 150 million to 200 million T cells were reported. An early release that covered approximately 600 HLA-typed donors contained approximately 300 gigabases of sequencing data and about 93 million unique TCR sequences. The genetic ancestry cluster associated with self-reported Caucasian donors included roughly four fifths of the 398 genotyped donors. The study aimed to test whether signatures of past pathogen exposure could be identified by cataloging public T cell receptors. The study used immunosequencing to profile the T cell repertoires of approximately 650 subjects and linked those repertoires to cytomegalovirus serostatus. A separate validation cohort of 100 to 150 different subjects was used in addition to the roughly 620-subject first cohort. High-throughput TCR immunosequencing, statistical association of individual TCRs with disease status, and machine learning were combined to predict cytomegalovirus infection status. To study patterns of TCR occurrence, a later analysis re-analyzed previously published TCR beta repertoires from around 670 donors and added high-resolution HLA genotyping. In the later analysis, no new phenotypic data were used to find candidate immune exposures; instead, reliance was placed on TCR beta sequences and their occurrence across donors. An earlier analysis of 587 of the donors used high-throughput TCR beta sequencing to judge whether each TCR beta V gene segment behaved as functional or pseudogenic. Donor age, sex, ethnicity and CMV serostatus were collected together with the repertoire data. A later genetic analysis took genome-wide SNP genotypes for about three fifths of the roughly 670 donors and used that subset as a discovery cohort. Every discovery cohort repertoire had been produced on one sequencing platform. Both class I and class II loci were covered by HLA typing, at four-digit resolution. The number of typed donors differed by locus: about 620-630 for A, B, C, DRB1 and DQB1; 500 to 550 for DQA1; roughly 600 for DPA1; and some 430 for DPB1. Roughly 5 DR-DQ haplotypes were handled as single units for association and clustering, since linkage in the cohort was strong. Among under 450 genotyped donors of the cohort, an average of 235,054 unique TCR beta nucleotide sequences were sequenced per donor, around a sixth of them non-productive. Results the study describes overall, beyond this receptor: The study listed 170 or so TCR beta chains as associated with cytomegalovirus. A later genetic analysis reported fewer N-insertions in productive TCRs among donors in an Asian-associated ancestry cluster than the approximately 700-donor mean. This cohort had only TCR beta chains sequenced, and the lack of alpha or paired-chain data limited which features could be detected. In a later analysis, 16,951 TCR beta sequences were associated with specific HLA alleles at a false discovery rate of 0.05. Presence/absence analyses assumed roughly uniform sequencing depth across donors, an assumption that may not hold. The authors suggested that the approach could potentially be extended to other disease states and immunological phenotypes. A later analysis reported that several top co-occurrence clusters appeared linked to parvovirus B19, influenza, CMV and Epstein-Barr virus. Because counts were too low, 15 to 20 rarely observed V segments, including chromosome 9 orphons, were left out of the earlier analysis of approximately 580 of the donors. The classifier was reported to diagnose cytomegalovirus status with high specificity and sensitivity in both the original cohort and the validation cohort. In vitro tests confirmed that three of the cytomegalovirus-associated TCR beta chains recognize cytomegalovirus antigens. A later analysis found that TCR association rates varied across HLA loci, with DRB1 alleles showing the most associated TCRs and HLA-C alleles the fewest. A later analysis found that most CMV-associated TCR beta chains appeared HLA-restricted, with HLA associations seemingly driven largely by CMV exposure. CMV serostatus was the only immune exposure information available for the cohort. Because HLA typing was unavailable for some donors at each locus, only the typed subset was used in association tests. In a later analysis, HLA-associated TCR beta chains showed more clonal expansion and lower generation probabilities than non-associated chains that were equally common. An association between a missense DCLRE1C variant and V-gene and J-gene trimming of TCR beta chains was found in a later genetic analysis and replicated in an independent cohort. Most TCR sequences were seen in very few donors, while some public TCRs were found in many individuals. An earlier analysis of several hundred of the donors showed that most TCR beta V segments appeared in productive rearrangements either about 90% or about 30% of the time, which broadly matched IMGT annotations. When HLA alleles, especially DR and DQ, strongly co-occurred, attributing TCR associations to individual alleles was difficult. Correlated functional status among segregating V segments might be attributable to linkage disequilibrium, but an unknown experimental factor could not be ruled out. A cluster of highly shared sequence variants was judged likely to be a technical artifact of the sequencing pipeline. A further reported finding was that TCR beta sequences accurately predicted the HLA-A and HLA-B alleles for most subjects in the first cohort.

The cohort comprised fewer than 700 healthy bone marrow donors. Cohort members were all nominally healthy when sampled, although unrecorded immune exposures were likely present. The donor was CMV seropositive and belonged to the group of 250 to 350 seropositive cohort members. Every donor gave a peripheral blood sample, and the peripheral blood mononuclear cells from that sample were used for TCR beta sequencing. The Qiagen DNeasy Blood Extraction Kit was used to extract genomic DNA from the blood cell samples. Receptors were amplified or captured by the immunoSEQ multiplex PCR assay. A mixture of 60 forward primers for TCR Vbeta segments and 13 reverse primers for TCR Jbeta segments was used in the multiplex PCR. The CDR3 region of rearranged TCR beta genes was amplified from genomic DNA with a multiplex PCR assay. On the Illumina HiSeq System, the amplified TCR beta libraries were sequenced as 87-base-pair reads. As for how the authors treated the data: A later analysis counted about 80 million unique TCR beta chains across the 690 or so repertoires, and around 9.9 million of these chains were shared by at least two donors. To remove PCR and sequencing errors, raw reads were error-corrected and collapsed into unique sequences using a nearest-neighbor algorithm that merged closely related sequences. V, D and J gene segments were assigned by aligning CDR3 sequences to IMGT reference sequences. For a sequence to be retained, a match of at least six nucleotides was required to both a V gene segment and a J gene segment. A rearrangement counted as productive if the CDR3 had no stop codons and remained in frame with V and J, and every other rearrangement counted as non-productive. CDR3 was defined by IMGT convention, running from the second conserved V-encoded cysteine to the conserved J-encoded phenylalanine. In an earlier analysis of more than 550 of the donors, sequences lacking an unambiguous match to a single V gene segment were excluded. An earlier analysis of fewer than 750 of the donors called V segments functional above 56.7% productive rearrangements and segregating when the between-donor standard deviation exceeded 5%. A statistical classification framework was built to diagnose cytomegalovirus status from the catalog of TCR beta chain sequences. In a later analysis, V and J genes were assigned by comparing TCR nucleotide sequences against IMGT/GENE-DB human TR gene sequences. A later analysis assigned CDR3 sequences and most-parsimonious VDJ recombination scenarios with the TCRdist pipeline. In a later analysis, every TCR beta chain was defined by the combination of its CDR3 amino acid sequence and its V-gene family, and reads without a unique V-gene family were dropped. As a way to deal with suspected cross-contamination and a sequencing artifact, a later analysis dropped under 600 nucleotide sequences that were highly shared and had low generation probability. A later analysis calculated a clonal expansion index for each public chain from normalized within-repertoire ranks of inferred template counts. Generation probabilities in a later analysis came from a VDJ recombination model fitted to out-of-frame rearrangements, and those results were checked against IGoR. In a later analysis, hypergeometric tests were used to score TCR-TCR, TCR-HLA and TCR-CMV co-occurrence, with a repertoire-size bias correction applied to TCR pairs. False discovery rates were estimated in a later analysis by permuting HLA or CMV assignments 20 times. In a later analysis, co-occurring TCRs were grouped with DBSCAN, and TCRdist sequence similarity was added when clustering was performed within HLA-allele-positive subsets. Repertoires with fewer than 30,000 or more than 120,000 public chains, plus five repertoires with anomalous nucleotide sharing, were excluded from co-occurrence clustering. Sourced from immuneACCESS, this table was stored by TCRdb with only in-frame sequences that have V and J called. A share of the clones is absent; for the studies checked, an unresolved V gene accounts for under half, and the remainder has no known explanation. Clone size and the V and J calls come from that table; the DNA yielded D and trimming. Recorded for this sample are about 190,000 clones; approximately 80% of them occurred a single time. The ten largest clones capture around 2.1% of the sample.

Comment on this clone: The clone's antigen remains unknown. One base away there is no much larger clone; base qualities are not given.

The specimen sequenced was PBMCs. The TCR comes from a woman between 18 and 30 years old in good health and CMV-seropositive.

The sequenced DNA is TGCAGCGTTGAAGGACAGGGGGCCTATGGCTACACCTTC. It specifies CSVEGQGAYGYTF. The V and J segments used are TRBV29-1 and TRBJ1-2, with 10 central nucleotides matching TRBD1. CDR1 and CDR2 are drawn from the germline V gene: SQVTM, ANQGSEA. The germline V end is reduced by 1 base and the J end by 4 bases; junction bases left unmatched: 0. There are 13 amino acids in the CDR3, from cysteine to phenylalanine inclusive. Here the CDR3 DNA is all that survives: 39 bases in frame from base 1. With the rest looked up from the reference TRBV29-1 and TRBJ1-2 genes rather than sequenced, the full variable domain is SAVISQKPSRDICQRGTSLTIQCQVDSQVTMMFWYRQQPGQSLTLIATANQGSEATYESGFVIDKFPISRPNLTFSTLTVSNMSPEDSSIYLCSVEGQGAYGYTFGSGTRLTVV.